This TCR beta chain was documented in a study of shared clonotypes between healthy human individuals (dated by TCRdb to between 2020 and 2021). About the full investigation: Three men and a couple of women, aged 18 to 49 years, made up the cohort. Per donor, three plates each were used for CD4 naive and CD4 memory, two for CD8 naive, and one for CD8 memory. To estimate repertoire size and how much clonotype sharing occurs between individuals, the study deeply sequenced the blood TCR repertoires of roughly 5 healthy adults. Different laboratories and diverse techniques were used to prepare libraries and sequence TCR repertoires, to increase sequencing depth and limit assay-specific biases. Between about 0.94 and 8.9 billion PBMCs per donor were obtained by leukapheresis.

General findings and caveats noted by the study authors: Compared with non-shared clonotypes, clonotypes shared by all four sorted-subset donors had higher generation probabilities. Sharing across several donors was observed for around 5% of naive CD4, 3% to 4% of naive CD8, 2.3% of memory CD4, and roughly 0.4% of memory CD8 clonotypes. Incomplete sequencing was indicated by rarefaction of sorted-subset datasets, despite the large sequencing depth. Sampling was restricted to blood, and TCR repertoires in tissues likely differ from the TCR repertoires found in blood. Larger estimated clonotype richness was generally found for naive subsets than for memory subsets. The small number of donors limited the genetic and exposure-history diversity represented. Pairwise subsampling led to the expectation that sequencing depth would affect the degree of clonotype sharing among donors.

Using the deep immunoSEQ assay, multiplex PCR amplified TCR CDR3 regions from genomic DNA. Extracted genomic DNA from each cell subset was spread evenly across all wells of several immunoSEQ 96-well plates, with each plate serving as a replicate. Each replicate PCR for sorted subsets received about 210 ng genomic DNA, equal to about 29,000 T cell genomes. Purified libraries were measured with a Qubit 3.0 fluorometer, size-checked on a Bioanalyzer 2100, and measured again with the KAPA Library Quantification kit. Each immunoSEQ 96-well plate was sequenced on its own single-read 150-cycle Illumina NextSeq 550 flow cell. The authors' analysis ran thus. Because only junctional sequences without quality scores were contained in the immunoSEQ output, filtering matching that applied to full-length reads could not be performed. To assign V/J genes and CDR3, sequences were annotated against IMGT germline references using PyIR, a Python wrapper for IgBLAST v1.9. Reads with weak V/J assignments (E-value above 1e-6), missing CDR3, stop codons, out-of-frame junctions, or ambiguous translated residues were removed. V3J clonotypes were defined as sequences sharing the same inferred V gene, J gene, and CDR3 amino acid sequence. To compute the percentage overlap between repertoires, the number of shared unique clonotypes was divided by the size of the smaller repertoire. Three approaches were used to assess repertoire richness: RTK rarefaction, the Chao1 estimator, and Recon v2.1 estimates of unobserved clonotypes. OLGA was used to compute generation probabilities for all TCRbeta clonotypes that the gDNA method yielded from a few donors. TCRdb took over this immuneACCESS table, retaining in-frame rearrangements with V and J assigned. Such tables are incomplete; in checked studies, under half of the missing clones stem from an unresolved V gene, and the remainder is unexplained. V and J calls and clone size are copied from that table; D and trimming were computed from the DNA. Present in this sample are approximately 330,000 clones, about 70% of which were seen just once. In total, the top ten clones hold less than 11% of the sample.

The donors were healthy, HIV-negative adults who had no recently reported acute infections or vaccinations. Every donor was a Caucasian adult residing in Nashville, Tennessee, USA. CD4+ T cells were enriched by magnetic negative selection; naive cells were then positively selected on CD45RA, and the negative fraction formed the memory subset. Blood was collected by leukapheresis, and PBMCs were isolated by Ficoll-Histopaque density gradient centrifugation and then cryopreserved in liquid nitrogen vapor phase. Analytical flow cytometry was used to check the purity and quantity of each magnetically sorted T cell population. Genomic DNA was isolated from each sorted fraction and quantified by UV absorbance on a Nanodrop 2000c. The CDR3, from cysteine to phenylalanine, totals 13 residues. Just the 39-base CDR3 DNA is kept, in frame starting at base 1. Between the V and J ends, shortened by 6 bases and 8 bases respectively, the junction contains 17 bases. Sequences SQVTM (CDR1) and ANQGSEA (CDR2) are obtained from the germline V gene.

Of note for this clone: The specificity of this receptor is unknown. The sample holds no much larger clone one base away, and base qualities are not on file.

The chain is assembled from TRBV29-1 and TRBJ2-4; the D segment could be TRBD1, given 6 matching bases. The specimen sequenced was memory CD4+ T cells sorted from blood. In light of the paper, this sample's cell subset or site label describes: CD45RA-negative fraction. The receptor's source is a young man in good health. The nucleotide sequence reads TGCAGCGTATTCGTAGGGGACAACGACATTCAGTACTTC. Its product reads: CSVFVGDNDIQYF.